The 10 T cell receptor beta chains below come from one sample, sequenced in a study of monozygotic twins with inflammatory bowel disease. Reprocessing the 5' RACE reads, TCRdb reports a single entry for every CDR3 protein and omits DNA. The listing records 400,000 to 500,000 distinct CDR3 sequences. The material sequenced was blood. Receptor source: a human donor with ulcerative colitis or Crohn's disease, or a healthy co-twin of an affected twin (not recorded which).

V is TRBV11-2 and J is TRBJ2-3. The CDR3 loop spans 13 amino acids. Germline CDR1 is SGHAT and CDR2 is FQNNGV. Here the CDR3 reads CASSHPRTDTQYF.

The V and J genes are TRBV28 and TRBJ2-7; there is no DNA to check the TCRdb D call of TRBD1. Germline V gene sequence: CDR1 MDHEN, CDR2 SYDVKM. This CDR3 comprises 17 residues. The CDR3 loop is CASHSGPVGGLKYEQYF. Supplemented by reference TRBV28 and TRBJ2-7, the full variable domain reads DVKVTQSSRYLVKRTGEKVFLECVQDMDHENMFWYRQDPGLGLRLIYFSYDVKMKEKGDIPEGYSVSREKKERFSLILESASTNQTSMYLCASHSGPVGGLKYEQYFGPGTRLTVT.

The chain is built from TRBV7-9 and TRBJ2-1; there is no DNA to check the TCRdb D call of TRBD1. The CDR3 runs to 15 residues. Germline loops: CDR1 SEHNR, CDR2 FQNEAQ (reference sequence). CDR3 amino acids: CASSPRDVRWNEQFF.

The chain links TRBV4-1 to TRBJ2-7; the D call from TCRdb, TRBD1, cannot be confirmed without DNA. The germline V gene has CDR1 MGHRA and CDR2 YSYEKL. The CDR3 is 16 residues long. The CDR3 loop reads CASSRALGGRFYEQYF.

The rearrangement joins TRBV20-1 to TRBJ1-6. The CDR3 covers 13 residues. Germline V gene data show CDR1 as DFQATT and CDR2 as SNEGSKA (reference sequence). CDR3 sequence reads: CSARWQMNSPLHF.

This rearrangement joins TRBV4-1 to TRBJ2-3; TCRdb proposes TRBD1, but this gene call is untestable without DNA. The CDR3 spans 17 residues. The germline V gene has CDR1 MGHRA and CDR2 YSYEKL. CDR3 residues: CASSQALSGATADTQYF.

The V gene is TRBV28, the J gene TRBJ2-3. Germline assignment: CDR1 MDHEN and CDR2 SYDVKM. The CDR3 sequence is 15 residues long. This chain's CDR3 is CASSFTMSGTDTQYF.

The CDR3 here is CASFPSGSWTDTQYF. The chain is built from TRBV6-1 and TRBJ2-3; TCRdb names TRBD2, which stays unverified in the absence of DNA. This CDR3 contains 15 residues. CDR1 and CDR2 (germline): MNHNS, SASEGT.

The chain joins TRBV9 to TRBJ2-1; TCRdb gives TRBD1 as the D gene, but with no DNA this cannot be confirmed. In germline, CDR1 is SGDLS, CDR2 YYNGEE. CDR3 length: 15 residues. The CDR3 sequence is CASSGPGGEVDEQFF.

This chain connects TRBV29-1 to TRBJ2-5; TCRdb names TRBD1, which stays unverified in the absence of DNA. Per germline, CDR1 SQVTM and CDR2 ANQGSEA. The CDR3 is made up of 14 amino acids. CDR3 protein: CSVVPTGAQETQYF. Complete variable domain (other parts from reference TRBV29-1 and TRBJ2-5): SAVISQKPSRDICQRGTSLTIQCQVDSQVTMMFWYRQQPGQSLTLIATANQGSEATYESGFVIDKFPISRPNLTFSTLTVSNMSPEDSSIYLCSVVPTGAQETQYFGPGTRLLVL.